Shown below are 26 T cell receptor beta chains from a single sample sequenced in a study of Graves' ophthalmopathy and Graves' hyperthyroidism. Amplification of the TCR beta CDR3 regions used RNA transcripts (as template). An opening RT-PCR round employed HTBI primers and preceded a second-round multiplex PCR. Each CDR3 protein is one row after TCRdb ran MiXCR on the multiplex PCR reads. Of 560,000 or so distinct CDR3 sequences listed, under 45% are singletons. Material: peripheral blood or thyroid tissue (not recorded which). The receptors were gathered from an adult man with Graves' hyperthyroidism.

The CDR3 reads CASRDLAGKYF. DNA for the CDR3: TGTGCCAGCAGGGACCTAGCGGGAAAGTATTTT. The rearrangement uses TRBV2 and TRBJ2-3; 9 bases match TRBD2. Germline lookup yields CDR1 SNHLY and CDR2 FYNNEI. This CDR3 is 11 amino acids long. The J segment lost 13 bases and the V segment lost 6 bases, leaving 5 bases of the junction unmatched.

This chain links TRBV29-1 with TRBJ2-5, with a tentative D call TRBD2 (7 bases). The CDR3 is 16 residues long. V lost 0 bases to trimming and J lost 5 bases, with 19 bases between them. The germline gives CDR1 SQVTM, CDR2 ANQGSEA. The CDR3 here is CSVEENGGGSGETQYF. The CDR3 coding sequence is TGCAGCGTTGAAGAGAATGGCGGGGGCTCAGGGGAGACCCAGTACTTC.

The table lists this clonotype with a few counts. One base away lies a much larger clone, so this may be a sequencing read error. The chain is built from TRBV12-3 or TRBV12-4 and TRBJ2-5; either TRBD1 or TRBD2 may supply D (5 bases each). CDR3 size: 14 residues. The CDR3 here is CASSYRGNQGTQYF. CDR3 bases: TGTGCCAGCAGTTACCGGGGCAACCAAGGGACCCAGTACTTC.

There are many counts of this clonotype. The V and J genes are TRBV20-1 and TRBJ2-7, with 7 bases identical to TRBD2. CDR3 length equals 15 residues. Looked up from germline, CDR1 is DFQATT and CDR2 is SNEGSKA (reference sequence). J lost 4 bases, V lost 0 bases, and 9 bases had no gene match. The DNA for the CDR3 is TGCAGTGCTAGAGATCGACTAGCAGCAAGTTACGAGCAGTACTTC. Its translation is CSARDRLAASYEQYF.

This clonotype was detected many times. V and J are TRBV28 and TRBJ1-1; D not certain. Germline V gene sequence: CDR1 MDHEN, CDR2 SYDVKM. The CDR3 runs 12 residues. The germline V and J ends were trimmed by 6 bases and 0 bases, with 5 bases remaining between them. The CDR3 is CASRSLNTEAFF. The CDR3, as DNA: TGTGCCAGCAGGTCTTTGAACACTGAAGCTTTCTTT. The variable domain in full, with the rest retrieved from reference TRBV28 and TRBJ1-1, is DVKVTQSSRYLVKRTGEKVFLECVQDMDHENMFWYRQDPGLGLRLIYFSYDVKMKEKGDIPEGYSVSREKKERFSLILESASTNQTSMYLCASRSLNTEAFFGQGTRLTVV.

The rearrangement links TRBV2 to TRBJ2-7; the match to TRBD2 covers 10 bases. CDR1 is SNHLY and CDR2 is FYNNEI in the germline V gene. Trimming took 5 bases from V and 3 from J; bases not matched to a gene: 7. The length of the CDR3 is 15 residues. CDR3 sequence: CASSSGLAILYEQYF. CDR3 DNA sequence: TGTGCCAGCAGTTCGGGACTAGCGATTCTCTACGAGCAGTACTTC.

A few counts support this clonotype. The V call is TRBV20-1, the J call TRBJ2-7; 7 bases fit TRBD1. From germline, CDR1 is DFQATT and CDR2 SNEGSKA (reference sequence). CDR3 length equals 11 residues. The V and J ends lost 6 bases and 4 bases, in that order; junction bases with no gene match: 3. The CDR3 is CSAPGQYEQYF. The CDR3 DNA sequence: TGCAGTGCCCCGGGACAGTACGAGCAGTACTTC.

This clonotype was seen many times. The CDR3 region has the DNA TGCGCCAGCAGCGAACACGTAGCGGCATCCGAGCAGTACTTC. Its protein product is CASSEHVAASEQYF. V usage is TRBV4-1 and J usage is TRBJ2-7; perhaps TRBD2 as D (6 bases). CDR1 and CDR2 (germline): MGHRA, YSYEKL. The CDR3 contains 14 residues. V was trimmed by 5 bases and J by 6 bases, leaving 17 bases between them.

Concerning this clonotype itself: The junction shows a germline mismatch at one end, possibly a read error. J is TRBJ2-1 and V is TRBV9; 7 bases map to TRBD1. CDR3 size: 15 residues. Germline CDR1 and CDR2: SGDLS and YYNGEE. The CDR3 nucleotides are TGTGCCAGCAGCGTAGGTGGTACAGGGGCCAATAAGCAGTTCTTC. It yields the protein CASSVGGTGANKQFF. The variable domain in full, with the rest retrieved from reference TRBV9 and TRBJ2-1, is DSGVTQTPKHLITATGQRVTLRCSPRSGDLSVYWYQQSLDQGLQFLIQYYNGEERAKGNILERFSAQQFPDLHSELNLSSLELGDSALYFCASSVGGTGANKQFFGPGTRLTVL.

The genes are TRBV6-5 and TRBJ2-5; 12 bases fit TRBD2. Per the germline V gene, CDR1 is MNHEY and CDR2 is SVGAGI. This CDR3 has 18 amino acids. With 4 bases clipped from V and 5 bases from J, the junction kept 14 bases outside the gene matches. CDR3 sequence: CASSSTNRLAGVRETQYF. CDR3 nucleotide sequence: TGTGCCAGCAGTTCAACCAACAGACTAGCGGGGGTTCGGGAGACCCAGTACTTC.

The rearrangement joins TRBV29-1 to TRBJ1-2, with D maybe TRBD1 (6 bases). V shed 0 bases and J shed 7 bases, with 12 bases lying between them. Germline V lookup: CDR1 SQVTM, CDR2 ANQGSEA. There are 13 residues in the CDR3. CDR3 in amino acids: CSVEDPSRGGYTF. The DNA for the CDR3 is TGCAGCGTTGAAGATCCCAGCAGGGGTGGCTACACCTTC.

The chain joins TRBV7-6 to TRBJ1-2; 9 bases agree with TRBD1. Looked up from germline, CDR1 is SGHVS and CDR2 is FNYEAQ. The junction had 13 bases not matched to a gene; V was cut back by 4 bases and J by 4 bases. The CDR3 is 17 residues long. The CDR3 sequence: CASSSPGTGNDGYGYTF. Written as DNA, the CDR3 is TGTGCCAGCAGCTCACCAGGGACAGGGAACGACGGCTATGGCTACACCTTC.

This clonotype appeared many times. The rearrangement uses TRBV9 and TRBJ2-7; D gene uncertain. Germline loops: CDR1 SGDLS, CDR2 YYNGEE. V gave up 0 bases and J gave up 3 bases, with 10 bases separating them. The CDR3 runs 14 residues. Written as DNA, the CDR3 is TGTGCCAGCAGCGTAGGAGACAAGAACTACGAGCAGTACTTC. Residues: CASSVGDKNYEQYF.

This clonotype was detected only a few times. J is TRBJ2-2 and V is TRBV12-3 or TRBV12-4, with a possible D match to TRBD1 (5 bases). The CDR3 loop spans 14 amino acids. Trimming took 6 bases from V and 7 from J, leaving 15 bases between them. In DNA, the CDR3 is TGTGCCAGCAGCTTGGTCCAGGGTGACGGGGAGCTGTTTTTT. It codes for CASSLVQGDGELFF.

About this clonotype itself: An end of the junction does not agree with germline; a read error may underlie this. The chain has TRBV29-1 and TRBJ2-7; no clear D. This CDR3 is 14 amino acids long. The germline gives CDR1 SQVTM, CDR2 ANQGSEA. CDR3 bases: TGCAGCGTATTAATAGGGAAAGGGTCCTACGAGCAGTATTTC. Its protein is CSVLIGKGSYEQYF.

In this sample, this clonotype turned up a few times. V and J are TRBV24-1 and TRBJ2-2, with D maybe TRBD2 (6 bases). Germline values: CDR1 KGHDR, CDR2 SFDVKD. V shed 0 bases and J shed 0 bases, with 10 bases lying between them. This CDR3 region has 17 residues. The CDR3 sequence is CATSDLTAGPNTGELFF. CDR3 DNA sequence: TGTGCCACCAGTGATTTGACCGCGGGGCCGAACACCGGGGAGCTGTTTTTT.

This clonotype has just a few counts. V usage is TRBV30 and J usage is TRBJ1-5; D gene uncertain. V lost 2 bases and J 4 bases, leaving 12 bases between the germline ends. The CDR3 consists of 14 residues. The germline V gene has CDR1 GTSNPN and CDR2 SVGIG (reference sequence). The CDR3 bases are TGTGCCTGGAGTCGCGGGATAACTAATCAGCCCCAGCATTTT. Amino acids: CAWSRGITNQPQHF.

In its sample, this clonotype was seen once. This may be a read error, as it is one base from a much larger clone. The chain has TRBV10-3 and TRBJ2-7; D possibly corresponds to TRBD1 (5 bases). The CDR3 runs 14 residues. The V gene's germline CDR1 is ENHRY and CDR2 SYGVKD. CDR3 bases: TGTGCCACCCAACTACGACAGCTCTCCTACGAGCTGTACTTC. Amino acid sequence: CATQLRQLSYELYF.

V usage is TRBV28 and J usage is TRBJ1-3; D is unresolved. The CDR3 runs 12 residues. Germline V gene sequence: CDR1 MDHEN, CDR2 SYDVKM. With 5 bases removed from V and 8 bases from J, the gap between germline ends came to 10 bases. The CDR3 region is CASSTGGDTIYF. For the CDR3, the DNA is TGTGCCAGCAGTACTGGCGGGGACACCATATATTTT.

This rearrangement joins TRBV6-5 to TRBJ1-2, with a weak D call TRBD1 (6 bases). The germline CDR1 and CDR2 sequences are MNHEY and SVGAGI. V dropped 5 bases and J dropped 7 bases, with 23 bases sitting between them. The CDR3 spans 16 residues. CDR3 sequence: CASSGRVSWGAGGYTF. Written as DNA, the CDR3 is TGTGCCAGCAGTGGGAGGGTCAGTTGGGGGGCGGGTGGCTACACCTTC.

This clonotype was seen ten or more times. The chain recombines TRBV4-2 with TRBJ2-7, with 10 bases identical to TRBD2. Trimming took 4 bases from V and 6 from J; bases not matched to a gene: 6. This CDR3 comprises 14 residues. Germline CDR1 reads LGHNA; CDR2 reads YNFKEQ. The CDR3 bases are TGTGCCAGCAGCCTCGGGCTAGCGGGAGTCGAGCAGTACTTC. Residues: CASSLGLAGVEQYF.

V gene TRBV29-1 combines with J gene TRBJ1-2; 8 nucleotides line up with TRBD1. CDR1 and CDR2 (germline): SQVTM, ANQGSEA. The CDR3 covers 12 residues. The V and J ends lost 7 bases and 4 bases, in that order; junction bases with no gene match: 5. This chain's CDR3 is CSGGQGLYGYTF. DNA for the CDR3: TGCAGCGGCGGACAGGGCCTCTATGGCTACACCTTC.

Written as DNA, the CDR3 is TGCAGTGCTAGAGAGCCTAGCGGGAGGAACACTGAAGCTTTCTTT. Encoded protein: CSAREPSGRNTEAFF. The chain combines TRBV20-1 with TRBJ1-1, with no clear D. The V gene lost 0 bases and the J gene lost 1 base, with 12 bases spanning the gap. Germline assignment: CDR1 DFQATT and CDR2 SNEGSKA (reference sequence). This CDR3 region has 15 residues.

This clonotype was seen ten or more times. The chain joins TRBV29-1 to TRBJ1-2; D not resolved. V was shortened by 2 bases and J by 2 bases, with 6 bases between the two germline ends. CDR1 and CDR2 (germline): SQVTM, ANQGSEA. This CDR3 is built from 12 residues. The CDR3 DNA sequence: TGCAGCGTTGAACAGGAGAACTATGGCTACACCTTC. It specifies CSVEQENYGYTF.

This clonotype was observed a few times. The genes are TRBV6-1 and TRBJ2-2, with D possibly TRBD1 on 6 matching bases. Trimming left V 10 bases short and J 1 base short, with 13 bases between. The CDR3 length is 14 residues. Germline CDR1 is MNHNS and CDR2 is SASEGT. In DNA form, the CDR3 reads TGTGCCACTACACGGACAGAGAACACCGGGGAGCTGTTTTTT. Protein: CATTRTENTGELFF.

Worth noting for this clonotype: This may arise from a read error, as a much more abundant clone is one base away. The chain has TRBV20-1 and TRBJ2-7, with 7 bases lining up with TRBD1. The length of the CDR3 is 14 residues. CDR1 and CDR2 from the germline V gene are DFQATT and SNEGSKA (reference sequence). The CDR3 here is CNATPRDSSYEQYF. CDR3 coding DNA: TGCAATGCCACTCCCAGGGACAGCTCCTACGAGCAGTACTTC.